This paragraph covers one T cell receptor (beta chain) sequence. This specimen belongs to a study of shared clonotypes between healthy human individuals. TCRdb's table, derived via immunoSEQ multiplex PCR, lists solely in-frame clones and lacks some. The data contain roughly 890,000 clones, 80% to 95% of them seen just once; the ten biggest clones take up approximately 25%. Cells designated naive CD8 were CD45RO-negative and were positively selected for CCR7, with terminally differentiated effector memory CD45RA+ cells excluded. V was cut by 5 bases and J by 2 bases, with 7 bases left in between. Germline CDR1 MNHEY, CDR2 SMNVEV (reference sequence). The length of the CDR3 is 12 residues.

The clonotype originates from a man younger than 45 in good health. The chain is built from TRBV27 and TRBJ2-7; unclear D gene. Material: naive CD8+ T cells sorted from blood. The CDR3 reads CASSSNAYEQYF. The CDR3 DNA is TGTGCCAGCAGTAGTAACGCCTACGAGCAGTACTTC.